This T cell receptor (beta chain) emerged from a study of blood T cell repertoires in COVID-19 (dated by TCRdb to about 2020). Regarding the study in general: Samples covering the acute and convalescent phases of COVID-19 were provided by collaborators in the United States, Italy and Spain. The repertoires were released in a freely available public database intended as a resource for research on the immune response to SARS-CoV-2. The dataset comprised deeply sampled blood TCRbeta repertoires from subjects exposed to, actively infected with, or recovered from COVID-19. The prospective study material was composed of cDNA or gDNA derived from T cells, B-cell-depleted T cells, or PBMCs. Nearly every sample came with metadata listing a de-identified subject ID, COVID-19 status, age in years and sex. Where available, HLA class I and class II types were taken from metadata supplied by the sample provider and were not determined by assay-based typing. Samples came from the ongoing ImmuneRACE study (first 160 participants) plus 1,254 subjects from 6 global collaborators.

TCRbeta CDR3 regions were amplified from genomic DNA using the immunoSEQ Assay, a bias-controlled multiplex PCR. The paper's processing steps were these. Nucleated cell counts per sample were estimated from amplification of reference gene primers within the assay. Sequence reads were collapsed and filtered to measure the absolute abundance of every unique TCRbeta CDR3 rearrangement. For each sample, productive Simpson clonality was calculated as the square root of Simpson's diversity index over productive rearrangements. The table was pulled from immuneACCESS by TCRdb, which kept in-frame rearrangements only. Such tables lose some clones; where checked, under half of the loss comes from unresolved V genes, and the rest has no known cause. The DNA gave D and trimming, while V, J and clone size come from that table. Recorded for this sample are roughly 410,000 clones; around 87% of them occurred a single time. The ten largest clones represent under 3% of the sample.

One collaborating source in Seattle enrolled patients while the patients were actively infected and followed the patients over time throughout the course of disease. Each collaborating institution followed its own protocols to collect whole blood in K2EDTA tubes. For TCRbeta analysis, collaborator samples were shipped as frozen whole blood, as isolated PBMCs, or as DNA extracted from either sample type. With regard to this clone: Its target antigen remains unknown. No base quality information exists; no much larger clone differs at one position.

Study-wide conclusions, independent of this receptor: The amount of clinical and demographic metadata varied by source and participant and was provided uncurated.

Taken from cysteine to phenylalanine, the CDR3 has 16 residues. The DNA shown is the 48-base CDR3, in frame from base 1. Here V drops 6 bases and J drops 0 bases, and the junction holds 8 bases not matched to any gene. CDR1 and CDR2 were assigned from the germline V gene (reference sequence) as MNHNY and SVGAGI. The V and J segments used are TRBV6-6 and TRBJ2-7; 10 nucleotides in the junction match TRBD1. Sequencing was carried out using peripheral blood. This TCR came from an older woman with COVID-19, enrolled during active disease. CDR3 loop: CASRSTGQGISYEQYF. The sequenced DNA is TGTGCCAGCAGATCTACGGGACAGGGGATCTCCTACGAGCAGTACTTC.